Below, 14 T cell receptor beta chains from the same sample are listed, as sequenced in a study of shared clonotypes between healthy human individuals. Profiled with immunoSEQ multiplex PCR; TCRdb holds only in-frame clones, not every one. The sample consists of some 2 million clones, 95% of them appearing once. Sequences were obtained from naive CD4+ T cells sorted from blood. The subset denotes: CD45RA+ positively selected. These receptors all come from a young man in good health.

The chain uses TRBV18 and TRBJ2-1; 8 bases match TRBD2. CDR3 length: 15 residues. V lost 3 bases to trimming and J lost 5 bases; unmatched junction nucleotides: 6. Germline loops: CDR1 KGHSH, CDR2 LQKENI. The CDR3 region has the DNA TGTGCCAGCTCACCCCCGGGTAGCGGGAACAATGAGCAGTTCTTC. Translated, it gives CASSPPGSGNNEQFF.

The chain combines TRBV11-1 with TRBJ2-5, with TRBD2 identical over 10 bases. With V trimmed by 5 bases and J by 5 bases, 2 bases remained unmatched. This CDR3 is 13 amino acids long. The V gene's germline CDR1 is SGHAT and CDR2 FQDESV (reference sequence). CDR3 sequence: CASSMGLAETQYF. The CDR3 coding sequence is TGTGCCAGCAGCATGGGACTAGCGGAGACCCAGTACTTC. Drawing the rest from reference TRBV11-1 and TRBJ2-5, the complete variable domain is EAEVAQSPRYKITEKSQAVAFWCDPISGHATLYWYRQILGQGPELLVQFQDESVVDDSQLPKDRFSAERLKGVDSTLKIQPAELGDSAMYLCASSMGLAETQYFGPGTRLLVL.

The chain carries TRBV28 and TRBJ2-7, with D unclear. The V gene's germline CDR1 is MDHEN and CDR2 SYDVKM. Trimming cost V 6 bases and J 3 bases, with 9 bases left between them. The CDR3 is made up of 12 amino acids. The CDR3: CASRGSGYEQYF. CDR3 bases: TGTGCCAGCAGGGGGTCGGGCTACGAGCAGTACTTC.

The chain joins TRBV5-1 to TRBJ2-7; D possibly matches TRBD1 or TRBD2 (6 bases each). The CDR3 length is 11 residues. Germline V lookup: CDR1 SGHRS, CDR2 YFSETQ. In DNA, the CDR3 is TGCGCGCTGGGGGGCCCCTACGAGCAGTACTTC. It translates to CALGGPYEQYF.

This clone has only one observation. V usage is TRBV28 and J usage is TRBJ1-5; TRBD1 agrees at 8 bases. V lost 5 bases to trimming and J lost 1 base; unmatched junction nucleotides: 4. The CDR3 sequence is 15 residues long. CDR1 MDHEN and CDR2 SYDVKM come from the germline V gene. This CDR3 reads CASSDRGGSNQPQHF. For the CDR3, the DNA is TGTGCCAGCAGTGACAGGGGAGGGAGCAATCAGCCCCAGCATTTT. The whole variable domain, filled in from reference TRBV28 and TRBJ1-5, reads DVKVTQSSRYLVKRTGEKVFLECVQDMDHENMFWYRQDPGLGLRLIYFSYDVKMKEKGDIPEGYSVSREKKERFSLILESASTNQTSMYLCASSDRGGSNQPQHFGDGTRLSIL.

V usage is TRBV5-4 and J usage is TRBJ2-7; D is perhaps TRBD1 (5 bases). V gave up 0 bases and J gave up 3 bases, with 13 bases separating them. The CDR3 is 15 amino acids. Germline V gene data show CDR1 as SGHNT and CDR2 as YYREEE (reference sequence). The CDR3 here is CASSLADRSDYEQYF. For the CDR3, the DNA is TGTGCCAGCAGCTTGGCAGACAGATCTGACTACGAGCAGTACTTC.

On this clone itself: Other nucleotide sequences from this sample produce the same CDR3. The chain recombines TRBV5-1 with TRBJ1-6; D remains unclear. CDR3 size: 15 residues. Germline-derived CDR1 and CDR2 are SGHRS and YFSETQ. V was trimmed by 5 bases and J by 8 bases, leaving 17 bases between them. The CDR3 protein is CASSLFGFVDSPLHF. The CDR3 DNA reads TGCGCCAGCAGTTTGTTCGGTTTCGTGGATTCACCCCTCCACTTT.

The rearrangement joins TRBV10-3 to TRBJ2-7; D may be TRBD1 (6 bases). The CDR3 covers 14 residues. The V end was cut by 7 bases, the J end by 2 bases, with 15 bases between. Per germline, CDR1 ENHRY and CDR2 SYGVKD. CDR3 protein: CAINSQGPAYEQYF. CDR3 coding DNA: TGTGCCATCAACTCCCAGGGGCCCGCCTACGAGCAGTACTTC.

The chain couples TRBV2 to TRBJ2-7; 11 nucleotides line up with TRBD2. Looked up from germline, CDR1 is SNHLY and CDR2 is FYNNEI. CDR3 length equals 15 residues. Germline trimming cut 4 bases from V and 1 base from J; bases unmatched to any gene: 3. For the CDR3, the DNA is TGTGCCAGCAGTGTTAGCGGGGGGGGATCCTACGAGCAGTACTTC. The encoded protein is CASSVSGGGSYEQYF.

This sequence joins TRBV28 and TRBJ2-7; maybe TRBD2 (6 bases). The CDR3 sequence is 16 residues long. The V and J ends lost 7 bases and 0 bases respectively, with 19 bases between them. In germline, CDR1 is MDHEN, CDR2 SYDVKM. CDR3 bases: TGTGCCAGCACATTATCAGCAGGGACTGTCTCCTACGAGCAGTACTTC. It encodes CASTLSAGTVSYEQYF.

The chain joins TRBV18 to TRBJ1-2, with D perhaps TRBD1 (5 bases). This CDR3 has 16 amino acids. Between the trimmed V and J ends, which lost 3 bases and 2 bases, there was a span of 16 bases. Germline CDR1 is KGHSH and CDR2 is LQKENI. The DNA for the CDR3 is TGTGCCAGCTCACCGACTGATGGGGCCCTAAACTATGGCTACACCTTC. Protein product: CASSPTDGALNYGYTF.

The V call is TRBV6-5, the J call TRBJ1-3, with 7 bases lining up with TRBD1. Trimming cost V 0 bases and J 4 bases; bases outside gene matches: 3. This CDR3 comprises 15 residues. Germline-derived CDR1 and CDR2 are MNHEY and SVGAGI. DNA for the CDR3: TGTGCCAGCAGTTACTCGAGGGGGCGAGGAAACACCATATATTTT. It specifies CASSYSRGRGNTIYF.

Details on this clone: This specimen includes other DNA sequences encoding the same CDR3. The chain has TRBV28 and TRBJ1-2; D is perhaps TRBD1 (6 bases). V was trimmed by 5 bases and J by 2 bases, leaving 9 bases between them. The germline CDR1 and CDR2 sequences are MDHEN and SYDVKM. The CDR3 extends over 13 amino acids. CDR3 DNA: TGTGCCAGCAGTACAGGGACCAACTATGGCTACACCTTC. Translated: CASSTGTNYGYTF.

The gene calls are TRBV18 and TRBJ2-7; TRBD1 or TRBD2 may be the D gene (5 bases each). Between the trimmed V and J ends, which lost 0 bases and 6 bases, there was a span of 12 bases. The CDR3 consists of 14 residues. CDR1 is KGHSH and CDR2 is LQKENI in the germline V gene. The DNA for the CDR3 is TGTGCCAGCTCACCACCGCAGTCAGGGACCGAGCAGTACTTC. Protein sequence: CASSPPQSGTEQYF. Variable domain in full (rest from reference TRBV18 and TRBJ2-7): NAGVMQNPRHLVRRRGQEARLRCSPMKGHSHVYWYRQLPEEGLKFMVYLQKENIIDESGMPKERFSAEFPKEGPSILRIQQVVRGDSAAYFCASSPPQSGTEQYFGPGTRLTVT.